Listed below are T cell receptor beta chains from one sample, sequenced in a study of blood T cell repertoires in COVID-19. The assay was immunoSEQ multiplex PCR, and TCRdb's table has in-frame clones only and misses some. The repertoire holds about 160,000 clones, with under 95% as singletons. Sequenced: peripheral blood. Receptors originate from a man aged 18-30 years with acute or convalescent COVID-19. The CDR3 runs from the conserved cysteine through the conserved F or W. D genes are given only for firm matches. A clone size is listed for some rows: how often the clone was seen (once, few, many), or a class if it is expanded.

j_call clone_size d_call v_call cdr3_aa cdr3_nt
TRBJ1-2 - - TRBV6-5 CASSYWVGGDYGYTF TGTGCCAGCAGTTACTGGGTAGGGGGAGATTATGGCTACACCTTC
TRBJ1-1 - - TRBV6-5 CASSYSQGTATEAFF TGTGCCAGCAGTTACTCCCAGGGGACGGCGACTGAAGCTTTCTTT
TRBJ1-2 - - TRBV13 CASSLGFGAGVTYGYTF TGTGCCAGCAGCTTAGGCTTTGGGGCAGGGGTCACCTATGGCTACACCTTC
TRBJ2-7 - - TRBV11-2 CASSLGGEDEQYF TGTGCCAGCAGCTTAGGGGGAGAGGACGAGCAGTACTTC
TRBJ2-3 - - TRBV6-1 CASSEAFGRGTDTQYF TGTGCCAGCAGTGAAGCTTTCGGCAGGGGAACAGATACGCAGTATTTT
TRBJ2-2 - - TRBV7-2 CASSLGAGLFNGELFF TGTGCCAGCAGCTTAGGGGCAGGGCTCTTTAACGGGGAGCTGTTTTTT
TRBJ2-2 - TRBD1 TRBV12-5 CASGLGGTGRPGELFF TGTGCTAGTGGTTTAGGGGGGACAGGGAGGCCCGGGGAGCTGTTTTTT
TRBJ1-1 - - TRBV15 CATSLRGMNTEAFF TGTGCCACCAGCCTCAGGGGTATGAACACTGAAGCTTTCTTT
TRBJ1-4 - - TRBV15 CATSRDTPPTNEKLFF TGTGCCACCAGCAGAGATACTCCCCCAACTAATGAAAAACTGTTTTTT
TRBJ2-2 - TRBD1 TRBV24-1 CATTGTANTGELFF TGTGCCACCACCGGGACAGCGAACACCGGGGAGCTGTTTTTT
TRBJ2-7 - - TRBV2 CASSSGTYYEQYF TGTGCCAGCTCCTCCGGGACTTACTACGAGCAGTACTTC
TRBJ2-5 - TRBD1 TRBV2 CASSGDRAGETQYF TGTGCCAGCAGTGGGGACAGAGCTGGAGAGACCCAGTACTTC
TRBJ1-1 - - TRBV5-1 CASSVDRNTEAFF TGCGCCAGCAGCGTCGACAGGAACACTGAAGCTTTCTTT
TRBJ1-5 - - TRBV5-5 CASSLAGLANQPQHF TGTGCCAGCAGCTTGGCGGGATTAGCAAATCAGCCCCAGCATTTT
TRBJ2-7 - - TRBV18 CASSPPPGNPWYEQYF TGTGCCAGCTCACCACCTCCCGGGAACCCTTGGTACGAGCAGTACTTC
TRBJ2-7 - - TRBV5-1 CASGASAGAYEQYF TGCGCCAGCGGGGCCTCCGCTGGCGCCTACGAGCAGTACTTC
TRBJ2-5 - - TRBV9 CASSASGAAGETQYF TGTGCCAGCAGCGCCAGTGGGGCGGCGGGGGAGACCCAGTACTTC
TRBJ2-7 - TRBD1 TRBV5-1 CASSFGTGTPYEQYF TGCGCCAGCAGCTTCGGGACAGGGACGCCCTACGAGCAGTACTTC
TRBJ2-1 - TRBD2 TRBV6-6 CASSSGNAYNEQFF TGTGCCAGCAGTAGCGGGAATGCCTACAATGAGCAGTTCTTC
TRBJ1-5 few - TRBV7-8 CASSPRRTDSNQPQHF TGTGCCAGCAGCCCAAGGAGGACCGATAGCAATCAGCCCCAGCATTTT
TRBJ1-3 - - TRBV18 CASSQQGAGNTIYF TGTGCCAGCTCACAACAGGGCGCTGGAAACACCATATATTTT
TRBJ2-7 - TRBD2 TRBV19 CASSMGLAGYNEQYF TGTGCCAGTAGTATGGGATTAGCGGGATACAACGAGCAGTACTTC
TRBJ1-6 - - TRBV7-9 CASSLWEGPGHSPLHF TGTGCCAGCAGTCTCTGGGAGGGACCTGGGCATTCACCCCTCCACTTT
TRBJ1-2 - - TRBV6-4 CASSPNQGPPIYGYTF TGTGCCAGCAGCCCAAACCAGGGGCCCCCCATCTATGGCTACACCTTC
TRBJ2-5 - - TRBV6-5 CASSLSGVRETQYF TGTGCCAGCAGTTTATCGGGTGTGAGGGAGACCCAGTACTTC
TRBJ2-2 - - TRBV30 CAWSKGWDTGELFF TGTGCCTGGAGTAAGGGGTGGGACACCGGGGAGCTGTTTTTT
TRBJ2-2 - - TRBV19 CASSIELILTGELFF TGTGCCAGTAGTATCGAACTAATCCTAACCGGGGAGCTGTTTTTT